These 7 T cell receptor beta chains were all obtained from the same sample, sequenced in a study of blood T cell repertoires in COVID-19 (dated by TCRdb to 2020 to 2022). Library preparation used the immunoSEQ multiplex PCR assay. The source is immuneACCESS, and TCRdb retained only in-frame sequences with V and J called. Part of the clones is not carried over; for the studies checked, unresolved V genes explain less than half of this, and the remainder is unexplained. This sample comprises 150,000 to 200,000 clones, roughly 85% of them detected only once. The top ten clonotypes cover about 28% of the sample. The sequencing sample was made of peripheral blood. These receptors were taken from a woman aged 70-85 years with acute or convalescent COVID-19.

V and J are TRBV2 and TRBJ1-5; 9 bases fit TRBD1. Germline loops: CDR1 SNHLY, CDR2 FYNNEI. This CDR3 spans 14 amino acids. V was pared by 8 bases and J by 1 base, with 3 bases of the junction left unmatched. In DNA form, the CDR3 reads TGTGCCAGCGACAGGGGGATGAGCAATCAGCCCCAGCATTTT. Amino acid sequence: CASDRGMSNQPQHF.

This chain connects TRBV6-6 to TRBJ1-5; D uncertain. Germline CDR1 is MNHNY and CDR2 is SVGAGI (reference sequence). The CDR3 totals 11 residues. V lost 6 bases, J lost 11 bases, and 11 bases lay in between. CDR3 nucleotides: TGTGCCAGCAGCGATGATGCGTCCCAGCATTTT. Amino acid sequence: CASSDDASQHF.

The chain carries TRBV21-1 and TRBJ2-1; the table's D call TRBD2 went unverified against the DNA. TRBV21-1 is assigned pseudogene status. The CDR3 consists of 12 residues. As DNA, the CDR3 is TGTGCCAGCAGCCCCCTAAGAGGGGAGCAGTTCTTC. As protein: CASSPLRGEQFF.

The rearrangement uses TRBV11-2 and TRBJ2-6, with TRBD2 identical over 8 bases. The V gene end was trimmed by 3 bases and the J gene end by 4 bases; junction bases not matched to a gene: 5. The CDR3 totals 16 residues. CDR1 and CDR2 from the germline V gene are SGHAT and FQNNGV. The CDR3 protein is CASSFLGGRGANVLTF. The CDR3 coding sequence is TGTGCCAGCAGCTTTCTGGGCGGGAGGGGGGCCAACGTCCTGACTTTC.

The CDR3 is CASSEGTGTGGYEQYF. Written as DNA, the CDR3 is TGTGCCAGCAGTGAAGGGACCGGGACAGGGGGCTACGAGCAGTACTTC. The V and J genes are TRBV6-1 and TRBJ2-7; 11 bases line up with TRBD1. V was clipped by 1 base and J by 3 bases; unmatched bases: 5. The V gene's germline CDR1 is MNHNS and CDR2 SASEGT. The length of the CDR3 is 16 residues.

This clone was counted a few times. The chain recombines TRBV9 with TRBJ1-6, with TRBD1 matching over 9 bases. There are 17 residues in the CDR3. The J segment lost 6 bases and the V segment lost 0 bases, leaving 7 bases of the junction unmatched. The germline V gene has CDR1 SGDLS and CDR2 YYNGEE. Written as DNA, the CDR3 is TGTGCCAGCAGCGTAGCTGGGGGGACAGGGAGTAATTCACCCCTCCACTTT. Protein sequence: CASSVAGGTGSNSPLHF.

V is TRBV5-4 and J is TRBJ2-5, with TRBD2 matching over 7 bases. CDR1 is SGHNT, CDR2 YYREEE, per germline (reference sequence). The CDR3 covers 16 residues. V shed 1 base, J shed 5 bases, and the junction held 11 bases outside the gene matches. The CDR3 is CASSLFGSGGWETQYF. As DNA, the CDR3 is TGTGCCAGCAGCTTGTTCGGGTCGGGAGGCTGGGAGACCCAGTACTTC.